The text below deals with one TCR beta chain. The sample is drawn from a study of blood T cell repertoires in COVID-19. Recruitment covered 25 or so US areas and drew participants whose ages spanned roughly 18 to 89 years. Germline V gene lookup returns CDR1 SEHNR and CDR2 FQNEAQ (reference sequence). The CDR3 extends over 15 amino acids. Trimming cost V 2 bases and J 3 bases, with 14 bases left between them. Generated by immunoSEQ multiplex PCR, the TCRdb table keeps only in-frame clones and is missing some. The repertoire consists of fewer than 400,000 clones, with 65% to 90% occurring once and the leading ten covering about 4.2%.

The clonotype originates from a man in his thirties or forties who had recovered from COVID-19. Input material: PBMCs or T cells enriched from blood (not recorded which). This chain uses TRBV7-9 with TRBJ2-7; D is possibly TRBD1 (7 bases). DNA of the CDR3: TGTGCCAGCAGCTTATTGAACAGGGGAGGCTACGAGCAGTACTTC. Residues: CASSLLNRGGYEQYF. Using reference TRBV7-9 and TRBJ2-7 for the parts outside the CDR3, the full variable domain is DTGVSQNPRHKITKRGQNVTFRCDPISEHNRLYWYRQTLGQGPEFLTYFQNEAQLEKSRLLSDRFSAERPKGSFSTLEIQRTEQGDSAMYLCASSLLNRGGYEQYFGPGTRLTVT.